The TCR beta chain described here comes from a study of neoadjuvant nivolumab and ipilimumab in lung cancer. Measured with immunoSEQ multiplex PCR; TCRdb has only the in-frame clones, and not every one. This table has about 3,800 clones, around nine tenths appearing once. As concerns this clone: What it binds is not known.

Notes on the study in general: Only two of four nivolumab-treated tumors gained richness and clonality by surgery.

The source material was adjacent normal lung tissue, sampled after neoadjuvant nivolumab, alone or with ipilimumab, at or shortly before surgery. The sequence was collected from an adult with non-small cell lung cancer.

CDR3 nucleotides: TGTGCCAGCAGTTTGGGACGGGCTGGCAATCAGCCCCAGCATTTT. This encodes CASSLGRAGNQPQHF. V usage is TRBV27 and J usage is TRBJ1-5; TRBD1 might be the D (5 bases). CDR3 length: 15 residues. Germline values: CDR1 MNHEY, CDR2 SMNVEV (reference sequence). With 3 bases removed from V and 2 bases from J, the gap between germline ends came to 11 bases.